This T cell receptor beta chain is from a study of T cell responses to AZD1222 COVID-19 vaccine (dated by TCRdb to 2020 to 2022). In terms of the full investigation: Because spike-specific TCR depth and breadth did not differ between the two schedules, AZD1222 recipients who got a second dose at roughly 4 weeks were pooled with those who got a second dose at roughly 12 weeks. TCR sequencing covered roughly 230 trial participants: 200 to 220 given two doses of AZD1222 and about 26 given two doses of MenACWY control vaccine. Trial participants were enrolled by age into 18-55, 56-69 and 70-plus year subgroups, with 148, 28 and 57 TCR-sequenced participants respectively. The research as a whole found: Conclusions about previously exposed vaccinees are limited because only five to seven AZD1222 recipients were SARS-CoV-2 seropositive at baseline. Epitopes outside the regions mutated in the B.1.351 and B.1.1.7 variants were reportedly recognized by nearly half of the unique spike-specific TCRs. Most participants were white British and females outnumbered males, and the authors suggested that clonal diversity may have been underestimated. After two AZD1222 doses, both the breadth and the depth of spike-specific TCRs were significantly higher than at day 0 and than in MenACWY recipients. The whole spike protein was spanned by vaccine-associated CD4 TCRs, and dominant responses were seen in regions 160-218 and 743-854. The 56-69-year group was small, and its depth increase did not reach significance, likely because of low power. No day 14 peak-response samples were available, so repertoires were characterized only after the peak T cell response.

The time point label here, explained by the study, means: baseline before first vaccination. The vaccinee samples were drawn from two UK trials, COV001 and COV002, one of which was a single-blind randomized controlled phase 2/3 trial testing AZD1222 (ChAdOx1 nCoV-19) in healthy adults. For TCRbeta chain sequencing, PBMC samples from trial participants were taken at day 0 and at day 28 after the second dose. From its cysteine to its phenylalanine, the CDR3 spans 18 amino acids. CDR3 DNA only is kept here, 54 bases in frame from base 1. V is trimmed back by 2 bases and J by 4 bases, and the junction contains 16 bases that no gene match accounts for. Based on the germline V gene, the CDR1 and CDR2 sequences are MGHRA and YSYEKL. Points on this clone: It has no known antigen specificity. No per-base quality is available; no much larger clone lies one base away.

The CDR3 regions of human TCRbeta chains were subjected to immunosequencing. Per the original workflow: TCRs in the repertoires were compared against a reference library of SARS-CoV-2-specific TCRs that had been generated with the MIRA antigen-specificity platform. Breadth meant the fraction of unique TCRs that were SARS-CoV-2-associated, whereas depth meant the fraction of total T cells that were SARS-CoV-2-associated. Using the MIRA data, every spike-specific TCR was mapped to the spike region that the TCR reacted to and assigned to either a CD4 or a CD8 class. Log10-transformed breadth and depth values were compared by one-way ANOVA with Sidak's multiple comparisons tests. TCRdb retrieved this table from immuneACCESS and kept in-frame rearrangements only. Not all clones are present; in checked studies, unresolved V genes account for under half, and no reason is known for the remainder. The DNA gave D and trimming, while V, J and clone size come from that table. The sample table records roughly 150,000 clones; about 94% of these occur just once. The ten largest clones capture less than 6.5% of the sample.

The clonotype originates from an adult in good health. This chain joins TRBV4-1 to TRBJ2-7, and TRBD1 matches 8 of the central bases. The source was peripheral blood, collected on day 0 of AZD1222 vaccination. The bases are TGCGCCAGCAGCCAACCAATTGGACAGGGCGATCTCGAATACGAGCAGTACTTC. It is translated as CASSQPIGQGDLEYEQYF.